This TCR beta chain stems from a study of response to subunit inactivated influenza vaccine. One entry per CDR3 protein, called by TCRdb with MiXCR from the RT-PCR reads. The sample shows 170,000 or so distinct CDR3 sequences, 9.5% to 12% of them seen only once. This clonotype was observed a few times. With 4 bases clipped from V and 1 base from J, the junction kept 3 bases outside the gene matches. The CDR3 covers 15 residues. In germline, CDR1 is SGDLS, CDR2 YYNGEE. V gene TRBV9 combines with J gene TRBJ2-7; 12 nucleotides match TRBD2. The sequence came from a man between 50 and 69 years old who received an inactivated influenza vaccine. The source material was CD8+ T cells sorted from PBMCs, sampled around 25 months after vaccination. In DNA form, the CDR3 reads TGTGCCAGCAGCCCCCTAGCGGGGGGGTCCTACGAGCAGTACTTC. Translating gives CASSPLAGGSYEQYF.